A selection of T cell receptor beta chains follows, all from one sample in a study of T cell changes during pregnancy in multiple sclerosis. Only in-frame clones appear in the TCRdb table, and some are missing; sequencing was by immunoSEQ multiplex PCR. The sample shows about 110,000 clones, 85% to 95% of them seen only once. The sequences come from peripheral blood, collected after pregnancy. Source of these receptors: a female donor with multiple sclerosis, enrolled in a pregnancy study. Each CDR3 is given with its conserved first and last residue. Each record gives: clone size, J gene, V gene, D gene, CDR3 DNA, CDR3 protein. A D gene is named only where the DNA matches it firmly. Not all rows give a size; the values are once, few, many and, for expanded clones, a class.

abundance: .
j_gene: TRBJ2-3
v_gene: TRBV2
d_gene: .
CDR3nt: TGTGCCAGCGGAGTCCAAACTAGCACAGATACGCAGTATTTT
CDR3aa: CASGVQTSTDTQYF

abundance: .
j_gene: TRBJ1-2
v_gene: TRBV2
d_gene: .
CDR3nt: TGTGCCAGCAGTGGGGGCTTGCCGGTACTAACCGTGGACTATGGCTACACCTTC
CDR3aa: CASSGGLPVLTVDYGYTF

abundance: once
j_gene: TRBJ1-2
v_gene: TRBV30
d_gene: .
CDR3nt: TGTGCCTGGAGCCTTGGGGGCAGATATGGCTACACCTTC
CDR3aa: CAWSLGGRYGYTF

abundance: .
j_gene: TRBJ1-1
v_gene: TRBV5-1
d_gene: TRBD1
CDR3nt: TGCGCCAGCAGCTTGGCCAGCCCGTTACAGGGGGAACAGGCCCGGACTGAAGCTTTCTTT
CDR3aa: CASSLASPLQGEQARTEAFF

abundance: .
j_gene: TRBJ1-1
v_gene: TRBV5-1
d_gene: .
CDR3nt: TGCGCCAGCAGCTTGACTCCTCCCTCGACAGCCGAAGCTTTCTTT
CDR3aa: CASSLTPPSTAEAFF

abundance: .
j_gene: TRBJ2-1
v_gene: TRBV30
d_gene: TRBD2
CDR3nt: TGTGCCTGGAGTGTACTCGCGGGAGGCTACAATGAGCAGTTCTTC
CDR3aa: CAWSVLAGGYNEQFF

abundance: .
j_gene: TRBJ2-7
v_gene: TRBV19
d_gene: .
CDR3nt: TGTGCCAGTAGTATACAGGGCGGCTCCTACGAGCAGTACTTC
CDR3aa: CASSIQGGSYEQYF

abundance: .
j_gene: TRBJ1-4
v_gene: TRBV6-6
d_gene: .
CDR3nt: TGTGCCAGCCGGGACACACGCGAAAAACTGTTTTTT
CDR3aa: CASRDTREKLFF

abundance: .
j_gene: TRBJ2-4
v_gene: TRBV10-3
d_gene: TRBD2
CDR3nt: TGTGCCATCAGCTCGACTAGCGGGGGGATCCCAGGGGTCTTC
CDR3aa: CAISSTSGGIPGVF

abundance: .
j_gene: TRBJ1-1
v_gene: TRBV20-1
d_gene: .
CDR3nt: TGCAGTGCATCCGGGACTGAAGCTTTCTTT
CDR3aa: CSASGTEAFF

abundance: once
j_gene: TRBJ1-6
v_gene: TRBV18
d_gene: .
CDR3nt: TGTGCCAGCTCACCCCGGAATTCACCCCTCCACTTT
CDR3aa: CASSPRNSPLHF

abundance: .
j_gene: TRBJ1-1
v_gene: TRBV28
d_gene: .
CDR3nt: TGTGCCAGCACCGCAGGGCACACTGAAGCTTTCTTT
CDR3aa: CASTAGHTEAFF

abundance: .
j_gene: TRBJ1-1
v_gene: TRBV18
d_gene: .
CDR3nt: TGTGCCAGCTCACCACAGGCTTTCCGGGACACTGAAGCTTTCTTT
CDR3aa: CASSPQAFRDTEAFF

abundance: .
j_gene: TRBJ1-2
v_gene: TRBV27
d_gene: TRBD1
CDR3nt: TGTGCCAGCGGACAACTTACAGGGGGCGGAAGCTACACCTTC
CDR3aa: CASGQLTGGGSYTF

abundance: .
j_gene: TRBJ1-1
v_gene: TRBV11-2
d_gene: .
CDR3nt: TGTGCCAGCAGCTTAGACCAGGGGATGGACACTGAAGCTTTCTTT
CDR3aa: CASSLDQGMDTEAFF

abundance: .
j_gene: TRBJ2-1
v_gene: TRBV19
d_gene: .
CDR3nt: TGTGCCAGTAGGAAGGCTAGCGAATACAATGAGCAGTTCTTC
CDR3aa: CASRKASEYNEQFF

abundance: .
j_gene: TRBJ2-1
v_gene: TRBV10-1
d_gene: TRBD2
CDR3nt: TGCGCCAGCAGTGAAGGGCTAGCGGGAGGCCTTTACAATGAGCAGTTCTTC
CDR3aa: CASSEGLAGGLYNEQFF

abundance: .
j_gene: TRBJ1-6
v_gene: TRBV5-1
d_gene: TRBD1
CDR3nt: TGCGCCAGCAGCTTGTCCGGGACAGGGGGTTCACCCCTCCACTTT
CDR3aa: CASSLSGTGGSPLHF

abundance: .
j_gene: TRBJ1-2
v_gene: TRBV27
d_gene: TRBD1
CDR3nt: TGTGCCAGCAGCTTGCCGGGACAGCGCTCGACAAACTATGGCTACACCTTC
CDR3aa: CASSLPGQRSTNYGYTF

abundance: .
j_gene: TRBJ1-2
v_gene: TRBV7-3
d_gene: TRBD1
CDR3nt: TGTGCCAGCAGCCCAACAGGACAGGGGTTAGGCTACACCTTC
CDR3aa: CASSPTGQGLGYTF

abundance: .
j_gene: TRBJ2-1
v_gene: TRBV30
d_gene: TRBD1
CDR3nt: TGTGCCTGGGTGGACAGGGGGCATAAGGATGAGCAGTTCTTC
CDR3aa: CAWVDRGHKDEQFF

abundance: .
j_gene: TRBJ1-2
v_gene: TRBV21-1
d_gene: .
CDR3nt: TGTGCCAGCAACAAGATCGGGGACTCGACAGGGGAACTATATGGCTACACCTTC
CDR3aa: CASNKIGDSTGELYGYTF

abundance: .
j_gene: TRBJ1-5
v_gene: TRBV6-1
d_gene: .
CDR3nt: TGTGCCAGCAGTGAAAGTTCCAGTAGCAATCAGCCCCAGCATTTT
CDR3aa: CASSESSSSNQPQHF

abundance: .
j_gene: TRBJ2-7
v_gene: TRBV10-1
d_gene: .
CDR3nt: TGCGCCAGCAGTGAGTCGAGCAACGAGCAGTACTTC
CDR3aa: CASSESSNEQYF

abundance: .
j_gene: TRBJ2-3
v_gene: TRBV9
d_gene: .
CDR3nt: TGTGCCAGCAGCCCCCGACTCGTTCCAGATACGCAGTATTTT
CDR3aa: CASSPRLVPDTQYF

abundance: .
j_gene: TRBJ1-4
v_gene: TRBV15
d_gene: .
CDR3nt: TGTGCCACCAGTTCGAGGGAAGAAAAACTGTTTTTT
CDR3aa: CATSSREEKLFF

abundance: .
j_gene: TRBJ1-2
v_gene: TRBV15
d_gene: .
CDR3nt: TGTGCCACCAGCGCCGGGAGGGGCTACACCTTC
CDR3aa: CATSAGRGYTF

abundance: .
j_gene: TRBJ1-1
v_gene: TRBV29-1
d_gene: .
CDR3nt: TGCAGCGCCCGAGAAACAGGGAATAGTGCTGAAGCTTTCTTT
CDR3aa: CSARETGNSAEAFF

abundance: .
j_gene: TRBJ2-7
v_gene: TRBV6-5
d_gene: .
CDR3nt: TGTGCCAGCAGCCCCTATCTTGACAGCTCCTACGAGCAGTACTTC
CDR3aa: CASSPYLDSSYEQYF

abundance: .
j_gene: TRBJ2-7
v_gene: TRBV5-1
d_gene: .
CDR3nt: TGCGCCAGCAGCTTGGACTGGACAGTATCCTACGAGCAGTACTTC
CDR3aa: CASSLDWTVSYEQYF

abundance: .
j_gene: TRBJ1-5
v_gene: TRBV15
d_gene: TRBD1
CDR3nt: TGTGCCACCAGCAAAACGGACAGGGGCCGTACATGGGGCAATCAGCCCCAGCATTTT
CDR3aa: CATSKTDRGRTWGNQPQHF

abundance: few
j_gene: TRBJ1-1
v_gene: TRBV9
d_gene: .
CDR3nt: TGTGCCAGCAGCGTAGGGACAGCCTATGAAGCTTTCTTT
CDR3aa: CASSVGTAYEAFF

abundance: .
j_gene: TRBJ2-1
v_gene: TRBV19
d_gene: .
CDR3nt: TGTGCCAGTAGTATAACGCCGAGCTCCTACAATGAGCAGTTCTTC
CDR3aa: CASSITPSSYNEQFF

abundance: .
j_gene: TRBJ2-3
v_gene: TRBV20-1
d_gene: .
CDR3nt: TGCAGTGCTAGCCTCAGGGATACGCAGTATTTT
CDR3aa: CSASLRDTQYF

abundance: .
j_gene: TRBJ1-2
v_gene: TRBV7-9
d_gene: TRBD1
CDR3nt: TGTGCCAGCAGCCCACGGGACAGGAGCCATGGCTACACCTTC
CDR3aa: CASSPRDRSHGYTF

abundance: once
j_gene: TRBJ1-2
v_gene: TRBV10-3
d_gene: .
CDR3nt: TGTGCCATCAACAAGGAGGACTATGGCTACACCTTC
CDR3aa: CAINKEDYGYTF

abundance: .
j_gene: TRBJ2-1
v_gene: TRBV5-1
d_gene: TRBD2
CDR3nt: TGCGCCAGCAGCCGTAGCGGGCCCGAGCAGTTCTTC
CDR3aa: CASSRSGPEQFF

abundance: .
j_gene: TRBJ1-2
v_gene: TRBV18
d_gene: .
CDR3nt: TGTGCCAGCTCACCGTCTCCAGGGTCCGACGCTAACTATGGCTACACCTTC
CDR3aa: CASSPSPGSDANYGYTF

abundance: .
j_gene: TRBJ2-5
v_gene: TRBV7-6
d_gene: .
CDR3nt: TGTGCCAGCAGCTCCCCCGTAGAGGGGCGGAGGGAAGAGACCCAGTACTTC
CDR3aa: CASSSPVEGRREETQYF

abundance: few
j_gene: TRBJ1-1
v_gene: TRBV4-2
d_gene: .
CDR3nt: TGTGCCAGCAGCCAACTACAGTTGGCAGGGGCTGAAGCTTTCTTT
CDR3aa: CASSQLQLAGAEAFF

abundance: .
j_gene: TRBJ1-1
v_gene: TRBV30
d_gene: .
CDR3nt: TGTGCCTGGAACTTCAACAGTGCCACTGAAGCTTTCTTT
CDR3aa: CAWNFNSATEAFF

abundance: .
j_gene: TRBJ2-5
v_gene: TRBV7-8
d_gene: TRBD2
CDR3nt: TGTGCCAGCAGCTTGGTAACAGGACTGCGGGGGAGGGAGACCCAGTACTTC
CDR3aa: CASSLVTGLRGRETQYF

abundance: .
j_gene: TRBJ1-4
v_gene: TRBV6-6
d_gene: .
CDR3nt: TGTGCCAGCAGTTTGGGGGCGAGAGAAAAACTGTTTTTT
CDR3aa: CASSLGAREKLFF

abundance: .
j_gene: TRBJ2-7
v_gene: TRBV14
d_gene: .
CDR3nt: TGTGCCAGCAGCCCGGACTTGCACGAGCAGTACTTC
CDR3aa: CASSPDLHEQYF

abundance: .
j_gene: TRBJ2-7
v_gene: TRBV7-2
d_gene: TRBD1
CDR3nt: TGTGCCAGCAGCAGATTCACAGGGGGCCCGATGAACGAGCAGTACTTC
CDR3aa: CASSRFTGGPMNEQYF

abundance: .
j_gene: TRBJ1-1
v_gene: TRBV2
d_gene: .
CDR3nt: TGTGCCAGCAGAAGAGGGTCGAACACTGAAGCTTTCTTT
CDR3aa: CASRRGSNTEAFF

abundance: .
j_gene: TRBJ1-2
v_gene: TRBV9
d_gene: .
CDR3nt: TGTGCCAGCAGCCCTAGCAGGGTCGCGGGAGGCTACACCTTC
CDR3aa: CASSPSRVAGGYTF

abundance: .
j_gene: TRBJ1-3
v_gene: TRBV6-1
d_gene: TRBD1
CDR3nt: TGTGCCAGCAGTGAAGCGCCGGACAGGGCCGGAAACACCATATATTTT
CDR3aa: CASSEAPDRAGNTIYF

abundance: .
j_gene: TRBJ1-2
v_gene: TRBV6-4
d_gene: TRBD1
CDR3nt: TGTGCCAGCAGTGAGAAGGACAGGGACTATGGCTACACCTTC
CDR3aa: CASSEKDRDYGYTF

abundance: .
j_gene: TRBJ2-5
v_gene: TRBV13
d_gene: TRBD2
CDR3nt: TGTGCCAGCACCTTAGCGGGAGGGCCGAAGACCCAGTACTTC
CDR3aa: CASTLAGGPKTQYF

abundance: .
j_gene: TRBJ1-2
v_gene: TRBV25-1
d_gene: TRBD1
CDR3nt: TGTGCCAGCAGTGACCCGACAGGGGGTCGTGGCTACACCTTC
CDR3aa: CASSDPTGGRGYTF

abundance: once
j_gene: TRBJ2-3
v_gene: TRBV15
d_gene: TRBD2
CDR3nt: TGTGCCACCAGCGGTGTTAGCGGGAGCCCAGATACGCAGTATTTT
CDR3aa: CATSGVSGSPDTQYF

abundance: .
j_gene: TRBJ2-7
v_gene: TRBV6-6
d_gene: TRBD1
CDR3nt: TGTGCCAGCAGTTCGCAGGGGGCGGTTTACGAGCAGTACTTC
CDR3aa: CASSSQGAVYEQYF

abundance: once
j_gene: TRBJ2-1
v_gene: TRBV19
d_gene: TRBD2
CDR3nt: TGTGCCAGTAGTACCCAGCGGGAGACTGAGCAGTTCTTC
CDR3aa: CASSTQRETEQFF

abundance: once
j_gene: TRBJ2-5
v_gene: TRBV10-1
d_gene: TRBD1
CDR3nt: TGCGCCACCCTCGGACAGGTAGATGGTGAGACCCAGTACTTC
CDR3aa: CATLGQVDGETQYF

abundance: .
j_gene: TRBJ1-1
v_gene: TRBV7-9
d_gene: .
CDR3nt: TGTGCCAGCAGCTTAGCGCTGGGGCAGAACACTGAAGCTTTCTTT
CDR3aa: CASSLALGQNTEAFF

abundance: .
j_gene: TRBJ1-1
v_gene: TRBV5-1
d_gene: .
CDR3nt: TGCGCCAGCAGCTTGGAACCAGGGGCGGGAGGTGAAGCTTTCTTT
CDR3aa: CASSLEPGAGGEAFF